This T cell receptor (beta chain) originates from a study of OX40 agonist ivuxolimab in advanced cancers. Describing the broader study: Ivuxolimab was an agonistic, fully human IgG2 monoclonal antibody directed against OX40 (CD134), a costimulatory receptor. Intravenous ivuxolimab was administered to patients every 2 weeks at six dose levels: 0.01, 0.1, 0.3, 1.5, 3 and 10 mg/kg. Among the approximately 54 dose-escalation patients, around 20 had hepatocellular carcinoma, about 15 melanoma, 9 renal cell carcinoma and 9 head and neck cancer. In the dose-escalation cohort, more than 75% of patients were male, and the mean age was roughly 60 years, with a range of about 23 to 85. Prior anti-PD-1, anti-PD-L1 or anti-CTLA-4 therapy was permitted, and roughly two fifths of dose-escalation patients had received checkpoint inhibitors. Partial responses occurred in three dose-escalation patients, of whom one had hepatocellular carcinoma and two had cutaneous melanoma. The purpose of peripheral TCRbeta sequencing was to test whether ivuxolimab changed TCR sequence diversity and led to clonal T-cell expansion. The paper covers the monotherapy dose-escalation part of the phase I ivuxolimab trial, which included N of about 56 patients.

What the research found in general, with its limitations: On average, CD8+ T cells showed more expanded clones than CD4+ T cells after ivuxolimab. Partial responders in the 0.1-3.0 mg/kg groups had among the lowest normalized peripheral clonal expansion, especially among CD8+ T cells. At doses of 0.1 to 3.0 mg/kg, clonal expansion of both CD4+ and CD8+ blood T cells was observed from baseline to week 6. The antigen specificity of the peripheral T cells that underwent clonal expansion was not determined. Low levels of normalized T-cell clonal expansion were also seen in some nonresponding patients.

CDR1 SQVTM and CDR2 ANQGSEA are derived from the germline V gene. Including cysteine and phenylalanine, the CDR3 has 13 amino acids. The CDR3 DNA has 39 bases and is translated from base 1. Trimming removed 6 bases from V and 4 bases from J, leaving 13 bases between the germline ends. The trial excluded patients who had a history of autoimmune disease or who were on systemic immunosuppression. In every dose cohort, peripheral blood was drawn for TCR sequencing at baseline, cycle 4 day 1, and cycle 7 day 1. The samples were drawn from a first-in-human, open-label, multicenter phase I dose-escalation trial of ivuxolimab. Adults with locally advanced or metastatic melanoma, renal cell carcinoma, hepatocellular carcinoma or head and neck squamous cell carcinoma were enrolled in the trial. CD4+ and CD8+ T cells were sorted separately from peripheral blood before TCR sequencing. To sequence the TCRbeta CDR3 region, genomic DNA was isolated from the sorted cells. The immunoSEQ Assay was used to sequence the TCRbeta CDR3 regions. The table was pulled from immuneACCESS by TCRdb, which kept in-frame rearrangements only. Such tables lose some clones; where checked, under half of the loss comes from unresolved V genes, and the rest has no known cause. This sample is represented by 95,000 to 150,000 clones; 92% of them were singletons. The ten largest account for under 0.9% of the sample.

On this clone: Its antigen is currently not known. No base-level quality is on record; no much larger clone is a single base apart.

This sequence was found in an adult with an advanced solid tumor such as melanoma, head and neck, liver or kidney cancer. The chain couples TRBV29-1 to TRBJ1-3; too little of a D gene remains to name it. Sequenced here: CD4+ or CD8+ T cells sorted from blood, sampled in a trial of the OX40 agonist ivuxolimab. The nucleotides read TGCAGCGTAACCCCCGAAATGGGAAACACCATATATTTT. This is translated as CSVTPEMGNTIYF.